The entry that follows covers one T cell receptor (beta chain) sequence. Its antigen is unknown. The data derive from a study of identical twins. Study-level findings and limits: The study drew conclusions from cross-sectional statistical analysis, not from following the same donors. Beta out-of-frame sequences displayed a weaker excess of sharing between twins.

Unique molecular identifiers were present on the cDNA, which also gained a universal primer site by template switching. TCRdb reanalysed the 5' RACE reads using MiXCR and keeps one entry per CDR3 protein. This repertoire shows some 320,000 distinct CDR3 sequences, about 12% found once; its top ten account for around 7.8%. Looked up from germline, CDR1 is SNHLY and CDR2 is FYNNEI. This CDR3 comprises 18 residues. V was pared by 8 bases and J by 1 base, with 27 bases between. These sequences were also reported in another study, on yellow fever vaccine responses in identical twins.

This TCR was recovered from a woman aged 18-35 years in good health. Material for sequencing was CD8+ T cells sorted from blood. The chain recombines TRBV2 with TRBJ2-7; a weak D match, TRBD1 (6 bases). CDR3 in DNA: TGTGCCAGCCGCTGGGAGCCGGGACACACCCGAGGGTCCTACGAGCAGTACTTC. Translating gives CASRWEPGHTRGSYEQYF.